The clone carrying this T cell receptor (beta chain) has at least ten counts. TCRdb re-called the 5' RACE reads through MiXCR, storing one row per CDR3 protein. The profile covers about 100,000 distinct CDR3 sequences, with roughly 13% appearing a single time and over 2% taken by the ten largest. The germline V and J ends were trimmed by 8 bases and 6 bases, with 17 bases remaining between them. This CDR3 contains 12 residues. Germline V gene lookup returns CDR1 SQVTM and CDR2 ANQGSEA. This sample stems from a study of early T cells in non-severe SARS-CoV-2 infection. The receptor was derived from an adult who was a healthcare worker with PCR-confirmed SARS-CoV-2 infection or an uninfected control (not recorded which). Sample: whole blood. The chain employs TRBV29-1 and TRBJ2-7; D remains unclear. This CDR3 reads CSMLGLLGEQYF. DNA for the CDR3: TGCAGCATGCTCGGGCTCCTTGGCGAGCAGTACTTC.